These 28 T cell receptor beta chains came from one sample sequenced in a study of blood T cell repertoires in COVID-19. Profiling relied on immunoSEQ multiplex PCR, and the TCRdb table lists in-frame clones only, not all of them. This sample carries a few hundred thousand clones, 84% of them seen once, and the ten largest clones take about 1.5%. The specimen was peripheral blood. The receptors stem from a woman aged 40 to 49 who had recovered from COVID-19.

J is TRBJ2-3 and V is TRBV20-1, with TRBD1 as a possible D gene (6 bases). The CDR3 length is 12 residues. From germline, CDR1 is DFQATT and CDR2 SNEGSKA (reference sequence). The ends were cut back, 3 bases at V and 3 bases at J, with 7 bases in the middle. The CDR3 bases are TGCAGTGCTAGTGACAGGACAGATACGCAGTATTTT. Protein product: CSASDRTDTQYF.

The V call is TRBV19, the J call TRBJ1-6; 7 bases fit TRBD1. CDR1 is LNHDA and CDR2 is SQIVND in the germline V gene (reference sequence). The CDR3 is 14 residues long. With V trimmed by 6 bases and J by 10 bases, 9 bases remained unmatched. DNA for the CDR3: TGTGCCAGTAGCCTCACAGGGGTAGGGTCACCCCTCCACTTT. This gives the protein CASSLTGVGSPLHF.

This chain joins TRBV5-6 and TRBJ2-1; TRBD2 agrees at 7 bases. V shed 0 bases, J shed 7 bases, and the junction held 10 bases outside the gene matches. This CDR3 has 16 amino acids. Germline V lookup: CDR1 SGHDT, CDR2 YYEEEE. This CDR3 reads CASSLVASGMKNEQFF. Here the CDR3 DNA reads TGTGCCAGCAGCTTGGTAGCTAGCGGTATGAAGAATGAGCAGTTCTTC.

The CDR3 is CASSELRTVQPQHF. CDR3 in DNA: TGTGCCAGCAGCGAACTACGGACAGTTCAGCCCCAGCATTTT. The rearrangement links TRBV7-9 to TRBJ1-5; tentative D call: TRBD1 (6 bases). This CDR3 is built from 14 residues. V lost 5 bases to trimming and J lost 6 bases, with 14 bases between them. CDR1 and CDR2 (germline): SEHNR, FQNEAQ (reference sequence).

V usage is TRBV28 and J usage is TRBJ2-3, with 9 nucleotides matching TRBD1. Germline lookup yields CDR1 MDHEN and CDR2 SYDVKM. The trim removed 8 bases at V and 2 bases at J, leaving 14 bases unmatched. The CDR3 runs to 17 residues. CDR3 residues: CASFPAGTGKYTDTQYF. CDR3 sequence (DNA): TGTGCCAGCTTTCCCGCCGGGACAGGGAAGTACACAGATACGCAGTATTTT.

This chain uses TRBV6-5 with TRBJ1-6, with D possibly being TRBD1 (5 bases). The CDR3 spans 14 residues. The ends were cut back, 11 bases at V and 4 bases at J, with 15 bases in the middle. The germline V gene encodes CDR1 MNHEY and CDR2 SVGAGI. The CDR3 loop is CACAAGPYNSPLHF. CDR3 coding DNA: TGTGCCTGCGCGGCGGGACCTTATAATTCACCCCTCCACTTT.

The chain joins TRBV15 to TRBJ1-4, with 8 bases aligning to TRBD1. CDR1 and CDR2 from the germline V gene are LNHNV and YYDKDF (reference sequence). CDR3 size: 15 residues. Germline trimming cut 0 bases from V and 8 bases from J; bases unmatched to any gene: 5. The CDR3 spells CATSRDRQGREKLFF. Written as DNA, the CDR3 is TGTGCCACCAGCAGAGATCGACAGGGGCGAGAAAAACTGTTTTTT.

The V and J genes are TRBV4-2 and TRBJ2-3; 9 positions agree with TRBD2. Trimming at V came to 0 bases and at J to 4 bases, leaving 5 bases not matched to a gene. CDR3 length: 16 residues. Germline V gene lookup returns CDR1 LGHNA and CDR2 YNFKEQ. The CDR3 region is CASSQDRASGADTQYF. CDR3 nucleotides: TGTGCCAGCAGCCAAGATCGGGCTAGCGGGGCAGATACGCAGTATTTT.

This sequence joins TRBV3-1 (or the pseudogene TRBV3-2) and TRBJ1-4; the match to TRBD1 covers 8 bases. Germline CDR1 and CDR2: LGHDT and YNNKEL (reference sequence). J lost 0 bases, V lost 5 bases, and 5 bases had no gene match. This CDR3 spans 16 amino acids. CDR3 loop: CASSLTGATTNEKLFF. The CDR3 DNA reads as TGTGCCAGCAGCTTGACAGGGGCGACAACTAATGAAAAACTGTTTTTT.

This chain joins TRBV5-5 and TRBJ2-7, with TRBD1 as a possible D gene (5 bases). V was shortened by 4 bases and J by 0 bases, with 14 bases between the two germline ends. The CDR3 consists of 15 residues. Germline CDR1 SGHKS, CDR2 YYEKEE (reference sequence). CDR3 DNA: TGTGCCAGCAGCCCACGGACACCCTACTCCTACGAGCAGTACTTC. This gives the protein CASSPRTPYSYEQYF.

The chain has TRBV28 and TRBJ2-5; 15 bases are shared with TRBD2. The CDR3 covers 20 residues. Per the germline V gene, CDR1 is MDHEN and CDR2 is SYDVKM. The ends lost 1 base at V and 2 bases at J; junction bases unmatched: 11. The CDR3, as DNA: TGTGCCAGCAGTTTATTCCCGGGACTAGCGGGGGGAACGCTGCAAGAGACCCAGTACTTC. It codes for CASSLFPGLAGGTLQETQYF.

This sequence joins TRBV6-5 and TRBJ1-5; TRBD1 aligns across 8 bases. Germline lookup yields CDR1 MNHEY and CDR2 SVGAGI. After removal of 7 bases from V and 6 bases from J, the junction contained 11 bases not matched to a gene. The CDR3 totals 15 residues. CDR3 DNA sequence: TGTGCCAGCAACCCGACAGGGGCAGGAGTTCAGCCCCAGCATTTT. It yields the protein CASNPTGAGVQPQHF.

This chain connects TRBV7-2 to TRBJ2-3, with TRBD2 matching 9 bases. The CDR3 consists of 15 residues. Losses at the gene ends were 3 bases for V and 1 base for J; bases not matched to a gene: 2. From germline, CDR1 is SGHTA and CDR2 FQGNSA. CDR3 DNA: TGTGCCAGCAGCTTTAGCGGGGGCCGCACAGATACGCAGTATTTT. It encodes CASSFSGGRTDTQYF. Combining the CDR3 with reference TRBV7-2 and TRBJ2-3 gives the whole variable domain GAGVSQSPSNKVTEKGKDVELRCDPISGHTALYWYRQSLGQGLEFLIYFQGNSAPDKSGLPSDRFSAERTGGSVSTLTIQRTQQEDSAVYLCASSFSGGRTDTQYFGPGTRLTVL.

This rearrangement joins TRBV28 to TRBJ2-1, with 7 bases matching TRBD1. Germline V gives CDR1 MDHEN, CDR2 SYDVKM. The CDR3 loop spans 12 amino acids. The V segment lost 4 bases and the J segment 8 bases; nucleotides outside the gene matches: 2. CDR3 nucleotides: TGTGCCAGCAGTTCACAGGGGTATGAGCAGTTCTTC. It translates to CASSSQGYEQFF.

The V and J genes are TRBV29-1 and TRBJ1-1; possibly TRBD1 for D (5 bases). V was clipped by 4 bases and J by 4 bases, with 10 bases between them. The germline gives CDR1 SQVTM, CDR2 ANQGSEA. This CDR3 is 12 amino acids long. The CDR3 DNA reads TGCAGCGTTGCCAGGGTGGGCACTGAAGCTTTCTTT. Its translation is CSVARVGTEAFF.

This clone was counted between two and nine times. Different DNA sequences within this sample yield the same CDR3. This chain connects TRBV5-1 to TRBJ2-3; TRBD2 matches 8 bases. Germline V gene data show CDR1 as SGHRS and CDR2 as YFSETQ. CDR3 length equals 14 residues. The junction had 3 bases not matched to a gene; V was cut back by 6 bases and J by 0 bases. The CDR3 is CASIRGGSTDTQYF. CDR3 DNA sequence: TGCGCCAGCATCCGGGGGGGAAGCACAGATACGCAGTATTTT.

The rearrangement links TRBV6-5 to TRBJ2-7; TRBD2 is a possible D gene (5 bases). Germline V lookup: CDR1 MNHEY, CDR2 SVGAGI. The V end was cut by 7 bases, the J end by 3 bases, with 13 bases between. The CDR3 contains 13 residues. CDR3 sequence reads: CASINPGSYEQYF. The CDR3 region has the DNA TGTGCCAGCATCAACCCGGGGAGCTACGAGCAGTACTTC.

This clone is a singleton in its sample. The CDR3 sequence: CASSVWNTGELFF. CDR3 in DNA: TGTGCCAGCAGTGTCTGGAACACCGGGGAGCTGTTTTTT. The chain combines TRBV25-1 with TRBJ2-2; D unresolved. Trimming left V 4 bases short and J 1 base short, with 4 bases between. In germline, CDR1 is MGHDK, CDR2 SYGVNS. The length of the CDR3 is 13 residues.

V gene TRBV3-1 (or the pseudogene TRBV3-2) combines with J gene TRBJ2-7; 8 positions agree with TRBD1. This CDR3 has 15 amino acids. V was clipped by 4 bases and J by 2 bases; unmatched bases: 7. Looked up from germline, CDR1 is LGHDT and CDR2 is YNNKEL (reference sequence). In nucleotides, the CDR3 is TGTGCCAGCAGCCTCCGGACAGGGACAGCCTACGAGCAGTACTTC. Translated, it gives CASSLRTGTAYEQYF.

The chain carries TRBV30 and TRBJ1-3, with D unclear. This CDR3 spans 12 amino acids. Germline lookup yields CDR1 GTSNPN and CDR2 SVGIG (reference sequence). The germline V and J ends were trimmed by 4 bases and 0 bases, with 4 bases remaining between them. CDR3 in DNA: TGTGCCTGGACCAACTCTGGAAACACCATATATTTT. Translated, it gives CAWTNSGNTIYF.

The chain couples TRBV5-1 to TRBJ1-4; D gene ambiguous. The germline V gene encodes CDR1 SGHRS and CDR2 YFSETQ. The CDR3 extends over 16 amino acids. V dropped 4 bases and J dropped 4 bases, with 17 bases sitting between them. CDR3 amino acids: CASSRSSTVGNEKLFF. The CDR3 nucleotides read TGCGCCAGCAGCCGAAGTAGCACGGTTGGTAATGAAAAACTGTTTTTT.

This rearrangement joins TRBV4-2 to TRBJ2-3, with a possible D match to TRBD2 (6 bases). The V gene lost 0 bases and the J gene lost 1 base, with 11 bases spanning the gap. This CDR3 has 16 residues. CDR1 LGHNA and CDR2 YNFKEQ come from the germline V gene. CDR3 amino acids: CASSQDWASGTDTQYF. CDR3 DNA: TGTGCCAGCAGCCAAGATTGGGCTAGCGGCACAGATACGCAGTATTTT.

This chain joins TRBV2 and TRBJ1-2; the match to TRBD1 covers 7 bases. The junction had 9 bases not matched to a gene; V was cut back by 5 bases and J by 12 bases. Germline lookup yields CDR1 SNHLY and CDR2 FYNNEI. CDR3 length: 12 amino acids. The CDR3: CASSQGTDRDTF. CDR3 DNA sequence: TGTGCCAGCAGTCAAGGGACAGACAGAGACACCTTC.

The rearrangement uses TRBV7-2 and TRBJ1-3, with D maybe TRBD1 (6 bases). The CDR3 totals 13 residues. The germline V gene encodes CDR1 SGHTA and CDR2 FQGNSA. V lost 5 bases, J lost 4 bases, and 9 bases lay in between. The CDR3 spells CASSGTLGNTIYF. CDR3 nucleotides: TGTGCCAGCAGCGGGACACTGGGAAACACCATATATTTT.

This clone was seen a few times. The chain links TRBV18 to TRBJ1-2; possible D gene TRBD1, 6 bases. Looked up from germline, CDR1 is KGHSH and CDR2 is LQKENI. V lost 4 bases and J 6 bases, leaving 12 bases between the germline ends. The CDR3 consists of 13 residues. CDR3 sequence reads: CASSLRDTDGYTF. The CDR3 bases are TGTGCCAGCTCACTCCGGGACACGGATGGCTACACCTTC.

V is TRBV18 and J is TRBJ1-6; D remains ambiguous. The germline V and J ends were trimmed by 3 bases and 5 bases, with 11 bases remaining between them. The CDR3 has 15 amino acids. Germline CDR1 KGHSH, CDR2 LQKENI. The CDR3 region is CASSPFADHNSPLHF. The CDR3 DNA sequence: TGTGCCAGCTCACCGTTTGCAGATCATAATTCACCCCTCCACTTT.

The rearrangement links TRBV10-2 to TRBJ1-1; 10 bases line up with TRBD1. The CDR3 is made up of 13 amino acids. The junction had 6 bases not matched to a gene; V was cut back by 2 bases and J by 12 bases. From germline, CDR1 is WSHSY and CDR2 SAAADI. The CDR3, as DNA: TGCGCCAGCAGTGAGGGGACAGGGGTGTGGTCTTTCTTT. Translated: CASSEGTGVWSFF.

The V and J genes are TRBV27 and TRBJ2-3; D is possibly TRBD2 (6 bases). V was clipped by 2 bases and J by 1 base, with 10 bases between them. The CDR3 is 15 amino acids. Germline assignment: CDR1 MNHEY and CDR2 SMNVEV (reference sequence). The CDR3 is CASSLGGSGTDTQYF. The CDR3 bases are TGTGCCAGCAGTTTAGGGGGGTCAGGCACAGATACGCAGTATTTT.